The 21 T cell receptor beta chains reported below all come from one sample, sequenced in a study of CD8+CD57+ T cells in acquired aplastic anemia (dated by TCRdb to 2016 to 2018). Patients chosen for sequencing had shown expansion of CD8+CD57+ cells by flow cytometry. The sequencer was an Illumina HiSeq 2000. Profiling of TCR beta VDJ combinations and CDR3 sequences used genomic DNA as the template. TCRdb itself trimmed the public reads at Q25 with fastp, ran MiXCR and retained productive beta chains. Merged by CDR3 protein, the rows form single entries marked with the most common genes and DNA. Present in this sample are around 200,000 distinct CDR3 sequences, 65% of which were seen just once. 58% of the sample comes from the top ten. Specimen: sorted CD4+, CD8+, or CD8+CD57+ T cells (not recorded which) from PBMCs. Source of these receptors: a human donor with aplastic anemia.

The rearrangement uses TRBV7-8 and TRBJ2-1; D may be TRBD1 (6 bases). CDR3 length: 15 amino acids. Trimming stripped 2 bases from V and 10 bases from J, with 18 bases between. Germline lookup yields CDR1 SGHVS and CDR2 FQNEAQ. The CDR3 nucleotides are TGTGCCAGCAGCTTATCCCGGACAGCGATCTACGAGCAGTTCTTC. This gives the protein CASSLSRTAIYEQFF.

This chain joins TRBV10-3 and TRBJ2-7; 8 bases fit TRBD1. With 10 bases clipped from V and 5 bases from J, the junction kept 10 bases outside the gene matches. Per germline, CDR1 ENHRY and CDR2 SYGVKD. The CDR3 has 13 amino acids. CDR3 loop: CASQTGVGDEQYF. The DNA of the CDR3 is TGTGCCAGCCAGACAGGGGTAGGCGACGAGCAGTACTTC.

This chain connects TRBV20-1 to TRBJ2-7; unclear D gene. Germline V CDR1 and CDR2: DFQATT, SNEGSKA (reference sequence). The CDR3 runs 15 residues. V shed 8 bases and J shed 0 bases, with 20 bases lying between them. Here the CDR3 DNA reads TGCAGTCTAGAGGAACCAGCCCTACTCTCCTACGAGCAGTACTTC. This encodes CSLEEPALLSYEQYF.

This chain connects TRBV24-1 to TRBJ1-5; tentative D call: TRBD1 (5 bases). V lost 3 bases, J lost 0 bases, and 32 bases lay in between. The CDR3 runs to 23 residues. The germline gives CDR1 KGHDR, CDR2 SFDVKD. As DNA, the CDR3 is TGTGCCACCAGTGATCCACCAAACCGGGACGCCAAGGAATTACGTTATAGCAATCAGCCCCAGCATTTT. This encodes CATSDPPNRDAKELRYSNQPQHF.

The rearrangement links TRBV7-2 to TRBJ1-4, with a tentative D call TRBD1 (5 bases). This CDR3 has 16 amino acids. V was trimmed by 5 bases and J by 6 bases, leaving 19 bases between them. Germline-derived CDR1 and CDR2 are SGHTA and FQGNSA. The CDR3 DNA reads as TGTGCCAGCAGCCCGACTACCGGACACCCTGATGAAAAACTGTTTTTT. Translating gives CASSPTTGHPDEKLFF.

This chain links TRBV12-3 or TRBV12-4 with TRBJ2-7; 10 nucleotides agree with TRBD2. CDR3 length: 14 residues. The V segment lost 5 bases and the J segment 5 bases; nucleotides outside the gene matches: 6. CDR3: CASSRLAGTNEQYF. The DNA for the CDR3 is TGTGCCAGCAGTCGACTAGCGGGCACCAACGAGCAGTACTTC.

As DNA, the CDR3 is TGCAGTGCTAGTTTAGCTGGGTTTGCCTACGAGCAGTACTTC. Translated: CSASLAGFAYEQYF. V usage is TRBV20-1 and J usage is TRBJ2-7; D ambiguous. V was shortened by 3 bases and J by 2 bases, with 14 bases between the two germline ends. This CDR3 spans 14 amino acids. CDR1 is DFQATT, CDR2 SNEGSKA, per germline (reference sequence).

The V call is TRBV20-1, the J call TRBJ2-7; D is unclear. Germline V gene sequence: CDR1 DFQATT, CDR2 SNEGSKA (reference sequence). V lost 0 bases, J lost 6 bases, and 6 bases lay in between. The CDR3 has 11 amino acids. The CDR3 region has the DNA TGCAGTGCTAGAGAAGCATTCGAGCAGTACTTC. This encodes CSAREAFEQYF.

The V call is TRBV7-2, the J call TRBJ1-3; D is unresolved. CDR1 is SGHTA and CDR2 is FQGNSA in the germline V gene. This CDR3 is built from 13 residues. V shed 5 bases and J shed 9 bases, with 14 bases lying between them. The CDR3 DNA follows: TGTGCCAGCAGCACCAACAGCGGCGTCACCATATATTTT. This gives the protein CASSTNSGVTIYF.

The chain uses TRBV19 and TRBJ2-5; D possibly matches TRBD1 or TRBD2 (6 bases each). In germline, CDR1 is LNHDA, CDR2 SQIVND (reference sequence). The CDR3 runs 14 residues. The germline V and J ends were trimmed by 1 base and 4 bases, with 10 bases remaining between them. CDR3 residues: CASSIGGAGETQYF. CDR3 DNA: TGTGCCAGTAGTATAGGGGGGGCCGGAGAGACCCAGTACTTC.

The chain joins TRBV29-1 to TRBJ2-3; D possibly uses TRBD1 or TRBD2 (5 bases each). Germline V gene data show CDR1 as SQVTM and CDR2 as ANQGSEA. CDR3 size: 13 residues. V lost 4 bases, J lost 8 bases, and 16 bases lay in between. The CDR3 bases are TGCAGCGTTGGGGACGGGTCCAAGTCTACGCAGTATTTT. Translated, it gives CSVGDGSKSTQYF.

The chain is built from TRBV20-1 and TRBJ2-7, with TRBD2 matching 12 bases. Germline loops: CDR1 DFQATT, CDR2 SNEGSKA (reference sequence). The J segment lost 5 bases and the V segment lost 6 bases, leaving 11 bases of the junction unmatched. The CDR3 runs to 15 residues. CDR3 residues: CSADLAGGPLDEQYF. CDR3 coding DNA: TGCAGTGCCGACCTAGCGGGAGGGCCGTTGGACGAGCAGTACTTC.

J is TRBJ2-6 and V is TRBV2, with D tentatively TRBD1 or TRBD2 (5 bases each). The CDR3 spans 14 residues. Germline CDR1 and CDR2: SNHLY and FYNNEI. V shed 0 bases and J shed 8 bases, with 8 bases lying between them. CDR3 nucleotide sequence: TGTGCCAGCAGTGAAGCACGGGGCCCCAACGTCCTGACTTTC. This encodes CASSEARGPNVLTF.

This clonotype has just one count. The chain uses TRBV20-1 and TRBJ1-3; D not resolved. Germline loops: CDR1 DFQATT, CDR2 SNEGSKA (reference sequence). The CDR3 consists of 15 residues. The V end was cut by 0 bases, the J end by 0 bases, with 9 bases between. Written as DNA, the CDR3 is TGCAGTGCTAGAGATCCCGGGGTCTCTGGAAACACCATATATTTT. Translating gives CSARDPGVSGNTIYF.

This sequence joins TRBV7-9 and TRBJ2-3, with 9 nucleotides matching TRBD1. The J segment lost 5 bases and the V segment lost 3 bases, leaving 3 bases of the junction unmatched. Germline V lookup: CDR1 SEHNR, CDR2 FQNEAQ (reference sequence). There are 14 residues in the CDR3. In DNA, the CDR3 is TGTGCCAGCAGCTTGGGGACAGGGATAGATACGCAGTATTTT. Translating it yields CASSLGTGIDTQYF.

The chain joins TRBV19 to TRBJ1-2, with TRBD1 matching over 9 bases. The CDR3 loop spans 15 amino acids. The junction had 9 bases not matched to a gene; V was cut back by 6 bases and J by 4 bases. CDR1 is LNHDA and CDR2 is SQIVND in the germline V gene (reference sequence). The CDR3, as DNA: TGTGCCAGTAGGCCGGGGACAGGGTCGATCTATGGCTACACCTTC. Protein product: CASRPGTGSIYGYTF.

This clonotype occurred a few times. V gene TRBV10-2 combines with J gene TRBJ2-5; 8 nucleotides line up with TRBD2. J lost 5 bases, V lost 5 bases, and 7 bases had no gene match. The CDR3 length is 14 residues. CDR1 is WSHSY, CDR2 SAAADI, per germline. Written as DNA, the CDR3 is TGCGCCAGCAGTCCTACTAGCGGACGGGAGACCCAGTACTTC. The encoded protein is CASSPTSGRETQYF.

The chain carries TRBV19 and TRBJ2-3; a weak D match, TRBD2 (6 bases). The CDR3 totals 15 residues. The V gene's germline CDR1 is LNHDA and CDR2 SQIVND (reference sequence). V was trimmed by 3 bases and J by 4 bases, leaving 14 bases between them. Here the CDR3 reads CASSMAEGAPDTQYF. The CDR3 DNA reads as TGTGCCAGTAGTATGGCGGAGGGTGCGCCAGATACGCAGTATTTT.

V and J are TRBV6-1 and TRBJ1-1; D remains unclear. Germline values: CDR1 MNHNS, CDR2 SASEGT. The V end lost 4 bases, the J end lost 1 base, and 10 bases lay between the germline ends. CDR3 length equals 14 residues. The CDR3 DNA reads TGTGCCAGCAGTGTAGAGCCTTCGAACACTGAAGCTTTCTTT. Its translation: CASSVEPSNTEAFF.

This clonotype was detected only a few times. The chain uses TRBV20-1 and TRBJ1-2; D is perhaps TRBD1 (6 bases). CDR3 length: 14 residues. Germline CDR1 and CDR2: DFQATT and SNEGSKA (reference sequence). CDR3 sequence reads: CSVVEGGADYGYTF. As DNA, the CDR3 is TGCAGCGTTGTCGAGGGGGGGGCCGACTATGGCTACACCTTC.

The chain recombines TRBV9 with TRBJ2-1; a weak D match, TRBD2 (6 bases). Germline CDR1 is SGDLS and CDR2 is YYNGEE. CDR3 length: 15 amino acids. V shed 1 base and J shed 0 bases, with 8 bases lying between them. DNA for the CDR3: TGTGCCAGCAGCGTAATAGCGGCCTCCTACAATGAGCAGTTCTTC. Translation gives CASSVIAASYNEQFF.